This is a list of T cell receptor beta chains from one sample in a study of blood T cells in healthy people across ages. TCRdb itself ran the 5' RACE reads through MiXCR, one entry per CDR3 protein. This sample carries 1.2 million to 1.5 million distinct CDR3 sequences, around 42% of them seen once, and the ten largest clones take roughly 7.9%. Sequences were obtained from blood. These TCRs come from a woman in her late teens or twenties in good health. The CDR3 runs from the conserved cysteine through the conserved F or W. A D gene is named only where the DNA matches it firmly. The size entry is marked missing in some rows and otherwise reads once, few, many or a size class.

J | size | V | D | DNA | CDR3
TRBJ1-1 | NA | TRBV20-1 | NA | TGCAGTGCTCTGAGACAATTCTTCAGGGGACGAGACACTGAAGCTTTCTTT | CSALRQFFRGRDTEAFF
TRBJ1-1 | NA | TRBV7-9 | TRBD1 | TGTGCCAGCAGCTTTACAGGGGACTCGACTGAAGCTTTCTTT | CASSFTGDSTEAFF
TRBJ1-1 | NA | TRBV29-1 | TRBD1 | TGCAGCGTTTTTGGCAGGAATCAAACAGGGGAGTACACTGAAGCTTTCTTT | CSVFGRNQTGEYTEAFF
TRBJ2-1 | NA | TRBV6-5 | TRBD2 | TGTGCCAGCAGTCCCGCGAGAAGCGGGAGTGAGCAGTTCTTC | CASSPARSGSEQFF
TRBJ2-7 | NA | TRBV7-6 | NA | TGTGCCAGCAGCCCACCTTGGGGGTTTACCTCCTACGAGCAGTACTTC | CASSPPWGFTSYEQYF
TRBJ1-2 | NA | TRBV5-1 | NA | TGCGCCAGCAGCTCGGTCGAGGGGAACGGCTACACCTTC | CASSSVEGNGYTF
TRBJ1-2 | few | TRBV12-3/TRBV12-4 | TRBD1 | TGTGCCAGCAAGACAGGGGTCTATGGCTACACCTTC | CASKTGVYGYTF
TRBJ2-3 | once | TRBV14 | TRBD2 | TGTGCCAGCAGCCAGGCGACTAGCGGGAGGAGGGGCACAGATACGCAGTATTTT | CASSQATSGRRGTDTQYF
TRBJ1-2 | few | TRBV3-1 | NA | TGTGCCAGCAGCCTGACAGTGAGAGATGGCTACACCTTC | CASSLTVRDGYTF
TRBJ2-5 | few | TRBV20-1 | NA | TGCAGTGCGAACCGCCCGGCCCAGTATCCCCAAGAGACCCAGTACTTC | CSANRPAQYPQETQYF
TRBJ1-1 | NA | TRBV16 | NA | TGTGCCAGCAGCCCGAATTGGGATGAAGGCACTGAAGCTTTCTTT | CASSPNWDEGTEAFF
TRBJ2-3 | few | TRBV5-5 | NA | TGTGCCAGCAGCCGTAGGATAGATACAGATACGCAGTATTTT | CASSRRIDTDTQYF
TRBJ2-7 | few | TRBV20-1 | NA | TGCAGTGCTAGAGATCCCTACGAGCAGTACTTC | CSARDPYEQYF
TRBJ2-7 | NA | TRBV11-1 | NA | TGTGCCAGCAGCCCCCAGCGCCGCAGCAACGAGCAGTACTTC | CASSPQRRSNEQYF
TRBJ2-7 | many | TRBV29-1 | TRBD1 | TGCAGCGTGGCCGGGACAGCTTCCGAGCAGTACTTC | CSVAGTASEQYF
TRBJ2-7 | NA | TRBV2 | TRBD2 | TGTGCCGGCAGCGGCGGGACTAGCGGACCCTACGAGCAGTACTTC | CAGSGGTSGPYEQYF
TRBJ1-2 | few | TRBV5-1 | TRBD1 | TGCGCCAGCAGCTGGACAGGGACCTATGGCTACACCTTC | CASSWTGTYGYTF
TRBJ2-7 | few | TRBV5-1 | NA | TGCGCCAGCAGCTTGGAACCAGCGTACCCCTACGAGCAGTACTTC | CASSLEPAYPYEQYF
TRBJ1-2 | NA | TRBV5-5 | TRBD1 | TGTGCCAGCAGCTTGGTGGGACAGGGGTTGGGGGGCTACACCTTC | CASSLVGQGLGGYTF
TRBJ2-3 | NA | TRBV2 | NA | TGTGCCAGCAGTGAAGAGGTCGGGTTAGATACGCAGTATTTT | CASSEEVGLDTQYF
TRBJ2-1 | NA | TRBV12-3/TRBV12-4 | NA | TGTGCCAGCAGTTTGGTGGATCAGCAGTTCTTC | CASSLVDQQFF
TRBJ2-5 | NA | TRBV20-1 | TRBD2 | TGCAGTGCCCCTAAGACTAGCGGGAGGAAAGAGACCCAGTACTTC | CSAPKTSGRKETQYF
TRBJ2-2 | NA | TRBV12-3/TRBV12-4 | NA | TGTGCCAGCAGTCCAACAGGGCGGAACACCGGGGAGCTGTTTTTT | CASSPTGRNTGELFF
TRBJ2-7 | NA | TRBV5-1 | TRBD1 | TGCGCCAGCAGCTTGGCCCCGGGACAGGGGTCCTACGAGCAGTACTTC | CASSLAPGQGSYEQYF
TRBJ2-3 | few | TRBV7-8 | NA | TGTGCCAGCAGCAAAGTTAAGGGACCGGGACGGGATACGCAGTATTTT | CASSKVKGPGRDTQYF
TRBJ2-7 | NA | TRBV5-1 | NA | TGCGCCAGCAGCTGGGACCAGAGCTCCTACGAGCAGTACTTC | CASSWDQSSYEQYF
TRBJ2-7 | NA | TRBV3-1 | NA | TGTGTCAGCAGCCAAGATCTATCGGACCCCACCTACGAGCAGTACTTC | CVSSQDLSDPTYEQYF
TRBJ2-1 | few | TRBV6-5 | TRBD2 | TGTGCCAGCAGTCCTCGGACTAGCGGGAGGAATGAGCAGTTCTTC | CASSPRTSGRNEQFF
TRBJ2-7 | NA | TRBV7-2 | NA | TGTGCCAGCGGGAGTCTTCGCAGCTCCTACGAGCAGTACTTC | CASGSLRSSYEQYF
TRBJ1-4 | NA | TRBV20-1 | NA | TGCAGTGCTAGAGATCGGGTTGCAACTAATGAAAAACTGTTTTTT | CSARDRVATNEKLFF
TRBJ1-2 | few | TRBV7-2 | NA | TGTGCCAGCAGCCAGCTGCGGCGCTATGGCTACACCTTC | CASSQLRRYGYTF
TRBJ2-1 | NA | TRBV20-1 | NA | TGCAGTGCTAGACCAGGACTCGTCGATGAGCGGTTCTTC | CSARPGLVDERFF
TRBJ2-5 | NA | TRBV4-1 | NA | TGCGCCAGCAGCCAAGTCTGGGGGAAGGGGGAGACCCAGTACTTC | CASSQVWGKGETQYF
TRBJ1-5 | few | TRBV6-1 | NA | TGTGCCAGCAGTGACGCCGCGGGGGGCTCCAATCAGCCCCAGCATTTT | CASSDAAGGSNQPQHF
TRBJ1-5 | NA | TRBV28 | NA | TGTGCCAGCAGTTTCCCAGAAATGGATCAGCCCCAGCATTTT | CASSFPEMDQPQHF
TRBJ2-5 | few | TRBV2 | NA | TGTGCCAGCAGTGGGACGATGGAGACCCAGTACTTC | CASSGTMETQYF
TRBJ2-7 | few | TRBV7-2 | NA | TGTGCCAGCAGCTTAAGTCAACTAGCCTACGAGCAGTACTTC | CASSLSQLAYEQYF
TRBJ2-3 | NA | TRBV20-1 | TRBD2 | TGCAGTGCTAGAGACGGGGCAGGACTAGCGGGAGGGACAGATACGCAGTATTTT | CSARDGAGLAGGTDTQYF
TRBJ1-2 | NA | TRBV9 | NA | TGTGTCAGCAGCGTAGGTGACAGGCTTAACTATGGCTACACCTTC | CVSSVGDRLNYGYTF
TRBJ2-7 | NA | TRBV6-1 | NA | TGTGCCAGCAGTGAATATTGGACTGACAACTACGAGCAGTACTTC | CASSEYWTDNYEQYF